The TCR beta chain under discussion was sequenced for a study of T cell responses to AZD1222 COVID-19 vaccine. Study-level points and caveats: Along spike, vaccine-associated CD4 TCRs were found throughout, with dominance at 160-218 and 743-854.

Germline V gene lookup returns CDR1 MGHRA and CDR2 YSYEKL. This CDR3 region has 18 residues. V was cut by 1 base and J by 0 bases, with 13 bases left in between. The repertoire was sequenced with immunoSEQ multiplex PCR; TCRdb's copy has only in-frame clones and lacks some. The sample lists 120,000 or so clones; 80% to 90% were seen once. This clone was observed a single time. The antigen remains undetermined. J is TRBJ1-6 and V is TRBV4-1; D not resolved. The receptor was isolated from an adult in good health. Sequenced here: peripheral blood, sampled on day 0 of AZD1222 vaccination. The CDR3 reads CASSQVRRPSSYNSPLHF. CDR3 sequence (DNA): TGCGCCAGCAGCCAAGTTCGCAGACCTAGCTCCTATAATTCACCCCTCCACTTT.